The rows below give T cell receptor beta chains drawn from one sample of a study of radiotherapy plus CTLA-4 blockade in lung cancer. The data were produced by immunoSEQ multiplex PCR, yet TCRdb's version contains in-frame clones alone and is incomplete. The sample yields tens of thousands of clones, approximately 80% seen once. Sequenced here: peripheral blood, sampled from a patient treated with radiotherapy plus ipilimumab. Every receptor here comes from a human donor with non-small cell lung cancer who had stable disease on radiotherapy plus ipilimumab. Both conserved end residues are trimmed from each CDR3. Each record gives: clone size, V gene, CDR3 protein. Size is omitted from some rows. Given values are once, few, many or a class for expanded clones.

few,TRBV2,ASSEARAGETQY
once,TRBV28,ASSPSGQATQNIQY
.,TRBV6-5,ASSFWTSGGETQY
.,TRBV6-5,ASSYYTEAF
.,TRBV11-2,ASSSEGPQETQY
.,TRBV4-1,ASSQAGTGTYNEQF
.,TRBV7-6,ASGPGYT
.,TRBV14,ASSQGGSDTQY
.,TRBV11-2,ASSLLRDEETQY
.,TRBV2,ASSGEGLDTDTQY
.,TRBV19,ASSIGVFSNQPQH
.,TRBV6-5,ASSFKGPYEQY
.,TRBV4-1,ASRVSPLAGGNEQY
.,TRBV7-9,ASSAGLEKLF
.,TRBV9,ASSVTGGNSPLH
.,TRBV18,ASSRLDRGQDEQF
.,TRBV5-1,ASSLRGDSYEQY
once,TRBV10-1,ASSEWGAGDEQY
once,TRBV6-4,ASSAGSRTEAF
.,TRBV7-3,ASSPGAGNTGELF
few,TRBV5-1,ASSQSGRINEKLF
.,TRBV10-3,AISDPREKSMWF
.,TRBV7-8,ASRSTRGQSTDTQY
.,TRBV11-2,ASSLTGTGGDGYT
.,TRBV6-5,ASSSDRSSYEQY
.,TRBV10-3,AISELSDQRARGYT
.,TRBV9,ASSVGGRLGNEKLF